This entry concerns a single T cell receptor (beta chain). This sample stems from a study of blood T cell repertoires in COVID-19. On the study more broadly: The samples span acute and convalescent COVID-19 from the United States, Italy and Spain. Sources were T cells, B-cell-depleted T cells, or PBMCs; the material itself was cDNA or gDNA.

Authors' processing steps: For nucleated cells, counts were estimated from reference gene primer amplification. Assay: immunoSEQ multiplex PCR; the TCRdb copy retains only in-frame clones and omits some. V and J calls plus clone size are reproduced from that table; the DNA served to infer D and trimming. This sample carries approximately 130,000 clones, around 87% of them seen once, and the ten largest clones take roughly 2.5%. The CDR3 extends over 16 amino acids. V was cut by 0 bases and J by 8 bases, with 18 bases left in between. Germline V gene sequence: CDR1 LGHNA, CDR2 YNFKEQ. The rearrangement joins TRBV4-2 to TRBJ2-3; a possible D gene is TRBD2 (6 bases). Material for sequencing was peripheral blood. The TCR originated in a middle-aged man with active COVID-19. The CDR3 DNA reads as TGTGCCAGCAGCCAAGAGTGGGCTCTCCCGGAGGGTACGCAGTATTTT. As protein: CASSQEWALPEGTQYF.